This TCR beta chain was recorded in a study of STAT3 mutations in large granular lymphocyte leukemia. In the case of this clone: Antigen unknown.

Study conclusions and caveats: In about 30% of the 18 patients, new TCR clonotypes emerged after therapy. At least one immunodominant TCR beta clonotype appeared in every T-cell large granular lymphocyte leukemia patient.

Clones were read by immunoSEQ multiplex PCR, and TCRdb kept only the in-frame ones, dropping some. This table holds about 15,000 clones, 84% found once. CDR1 is SGHDT, CDR2 YYEEEE, per germline. The CDR3 has 15 residues. Trimming removed 3 bases at V and 2 bases at J, with 9 bases between. The rearrangement joins TRBV5-6 to TRBJ2-6; D is undetermined. Sample: peripheral blood mononuclear cells. The TCR originated in a man aged 45 to 65 with T-cell large granular lymphocyte leukemia. Some clones in this sample may be carry-over from other donors' samples. CDR3 region: CASSSRGPGANVLTF. The CDR3 DNA reads TGTGCCAGCAGCTCACGAGGACCTGGGGCCAACGTCCTGACTTTC.